This TCR beta chain derives from a study of cytomegalovirus exposure and HLA in healthy donors. Study-wide results and caveats: The authors later found most CMV-associated TCR beta chains appeared HLA-restricted.

The study ran its PCR with 60 Vbeta and 13 Jbeta primers. Clones were read by immunoSEQ multiplex PCR, and TCRdb kept only the in-frame ones, dropping some. This sample has around 180,000 clones; roughly three quarters occur once, and the top ten carry about 1.4%. With regard to this clone: What it binds is unknown.

Trimming removed 2 bases at V and 2 bases at J, with 9 bases between. Looked up from germline, CDR1 is MNHNY and CDR2 is SVGAGI (reference sequence). CDR3 length: 14 residues. The TCR comes from a woman aged 45-59 years in good health and CMV-seronegative. The sequenced material came from PBMCs. V gene TRBV6-6 combines with J gene TRBJ2-5; D perhaps matches TRBD1 (6 bases). CDR3 sequence reads: CASSYPQGQETQYF. The CDR3 region has the DNA TGTGCCAGCAGTTACCCCCAGGGGCAAGAGACCCAGTACTTC.